Each of the 20 T cell receptor beta chains below was sequenced from the same sample in a study of beta chain features in type 1 diabetes (dated by TCRdb to between 2017 and 2018). The paper as a whole reports these results and caveats: In all four CD4+ subsets, TCRB CDR3 length was moderately but significantly shorter in type 1 diabetes patients.

Library preparation used the immunoSEQ multiplex PCR assay. The entire isolated RNA was reverse transcribed using the High Capacity cDNA Reverse Transcription Kit, and thus expressed TCRB transcripts were sequenced. TCRdb stores this immuneACCESS table with in-frame sequences only. Part of the clones is absent; in the studies checked, under half of the shortfall reflects unresolved V genes, and no reason is known for the rest. This sample holds over 150,000 clones; roughly 8% were observed only once. 0.5% of the sample rests with the top ten. No antigen has been identified for these receptors. The sequenced material came from central memory CD4+ T cells from blood. The receptors were gathered from a man aged 18 to 29 with type 1 diabetes.

V and J are TRBV5-1 and TRBJ1-2; no clear D. V was shortened by 4 bases and J by 2 bases, with 15 bases between the two germline ends. The CDR3 is 15 residues long. Germline loops: CDR1 SGHRS, CDR2 YFSETQ. This CDR3 reads CASSQDGSGNYGYTF. As DNA, the CDR3 is TGCGCCAGCAGCCAAGATGGCTCTGGCAACTATGGCTACACCTTC.

There are a few counts of this clone. V gene TRBV19 combines with J gene TRBJ2-2; 10 positions agree with TRBD1. With V trimmed by 6 bases and J by 7 bases, 5 bases remained unmatched. Germline V lookup: CDR1 LNHDA, CDR2 SQIVND (reference sequence). This CDR3 region has 14 residues. CDR3 residues: CASRTGQGVGELFF. CDR3 sequence (DNA): TGTGCCAGTAGAACCGGACAGGGGGTCGGGGAGCTGTTTTTT.

This clone showed up just a few times. The rearrangement uses TRBV18 and TRBJ2-7; the match to TRBD2 covers 8 bases. CDR1 is KGHSH and CDR2 is LQKENI in the germline V gene. With V trimmed by 3 bases and J by 5 bases, 15 bases remained unmatched. This CDR3 contains 17 residues. The CDR3 is CASSPGRSGGLFHEQYF. The CDR3, as DNA: TGTGCCAGCTCACCCGGTCGGAGCGGGGGCCTCTTCCACGAGCAGTACTTC.

This clone has just a few counts. V gene TRBV4-1 combines with J gene TRBJ2-3; 11 bases fit TRBD1. This CDR3 is 16 amino acids long. Germline V lookup: CDR1 MGHRA, CDR2 YSYEKL. V lost 1 base, J lost 6 bases, and 6 bases stayed unmatched. The CDR3 DNA follows: TGCGCCAGCAGCCAAGGGACAGGGGGCAGTTCGGATACGCAGTATTTT. Translated: CASSQGTGGSSDTQYF.

This clone has only a few counts. The chain is built from TRBV7-9 and TRBJ1-2; 10 bases agree with TRBD1. The ends lost 3 bases at V and 5 bases at J; junction bases unmatched: 6. CDR3 length: 15 residues. CDR1 is SEHNR, CDR2 FQNEAQ, per germline (reference sequence). CDR3 loop: CASSLGQGIGYGYTF. CDR3 coding DNA: TGTGCCAGCAGCTTGGGACAGGGGATAGGGTATGGCTACACCTTC.

J is TRBJ2-1 and V is TRBV11-1; TRBD2 might be the D (6 bases). CDR1 is SGHAT, CDR2 FQDESV, per germline (reference sequence). V lost 0 bases to trimming and J lost 4 bases, with 10 bases between them. This CDR3 is built from 15 residues. The CDR3 region is CASSLAREKYNEQFF. The CDR3 coding sequence is TGTGCCAGCAGCTTAGCCCGGGAGAAGTACAATGAGCAGTTCTTC.

This clone was found a few times. J is TRBJ1-2 and V is TRBV6-5; weak D call: TRBD1 (5 bases). Germline lookup yields CDR1 MNHEY and CDR2 SVGAGI. V lost 0 bases, J lost 8 bases, and 19 bases lay in between. The length of the CDR3 is 16 residues. The CDR3: CASSYSGRAGTSGYTF. The CDR3 nucleotides are TGTGCCAGCAGTTACTCGGGCAGGGCAGGTACTAGCGGCTACACCTTC.

The V gene is TRBV19, the J gene TRBJ1-6; D not certain. V lost 7 bases and J lost 8, with 9 bases in between. Germline V gives CDR1 LNHDA, CDR2 SQIVND (reference sequence). This CDR3 spans 12 amino acids. The CDR3 DNA reads as TGTGCCAGTAAGGAGACTTATTCACCCCTCCACTTT. Translating it yields CASKETYSPLHF.

J is TRBJ1-1 and V is TRBV10-1; no definite D call. The CDR3 contains 14 residues. Trimming removed 2 bases at V and 1 base at J, with 8 bases between. Per the germline V gene, CDR1 is WNHNN and CDR2 is SYGVQD (reference sequence). This CDR3 is CASSERRTNTEAFF. DNA for the CDR3: TGCGCCAGCAGTGAGAGGAGGACGAACACTGAAGCTTTCTTT.

The DNA of the CDR3 is TGTGCCAGCAGCTTAACGGGAGGAAGCACAGATACGCAGTATTTT. Translating it yields CASSLTGGSTDTQYF. The chain employs TRBV7-2 and TRBJ2-3, with 7 bases matching TRBD2. The CDR3 is 15 residues long. Per the germline V gene, CDR1 is SGHTA and CDR2 is FQGNSA. V was pared by 2 bases and J by 0 bases, with 2 bases of the junction left unmatched.

CDR3 sequence reads: CASSKVTRGGAVGSYNEQFF. DNA for the CDR3: TGTGCCAGCAGCAAAGTTACGCGGGGGGGCGCTGTCGGCTCCTACAATGAGCAGTTCTTC. V is TRBV21-1 and J is TRBJ2-1; the tabulated D call, TRBD2, remains unverified against the DNA. TRBV21-1 constitutes a pseudogene. The CDR3 spans 20 residues.

CDR3 protein: CASSFGVEETQYF. CDR3 coding DNA: TGTGCCAGCAGCTTCGGAGTAGAAGAGACCCAGTACTTC. The chain joins TRBV7-2 to TRBJ2-5, with D unclear. The CDR3 covers 13 residues. CDR1 and CDR2 from the germline V gene are SGHTA and FQGNSA. The V and J ends lost 3 bases and 3 bases respectively, with 8 bases between them. The entire variable domain, with the rest obtained from reference TRBV7-2 and TRBJ2-5, is as follows: GAGVSQSPSNKVTEKGKDVELRCDPISGHTALYWYRQSLGQGLEFLIYFQGNSAPDKSGLPSDRFSAERTGGSVSTLTIQRTQQEDSAVYLCASSFGVEETQYFGPGTRLLVL.

Points on this clone: Within the sample, other DNA sequences also encode this same CDR3. This chain connects TRBV20-1 to TRBJ2-7, with D perhaps matching TRBD1 (6 bases). The CDR3 contains 11 residues. From germline, CDR1 is DFQATT and CDR2 SNEGSKA (reference sequence). The V and J ends lost 5 bases and 3 bases respectively, with 8 bases between them. CDR3 sequence: CSASQGYEQYF. DNA of the CDR3: TGCAGTGCTTCACAGGGCTACGAGCAGTACTTC.

This clone occurred a few times. J is TRBJ1-1 and V is TRBV9; D uncertain. The CDR3 spans 14 residues. Germline loops: CDR1 SGDLS, CDR2 YYNGEE. V was pared by 0 bases and J by 1 base, with 7 bases between. CDR3 bases: TGTGCCAGCAGCGTAGGGTCGGGGAACACTGAAGCTTTCTTT. It specifies CASSVGSGNTEAFF.

This clone occurred a few times. The chain carries TRBV29-1 and TRBJ1-1, with D maybe TRBD1 (5 bases). CDR3 length: 13 amino acids. CDR1 SQVTM and CDR2 ANQGSEA come from the germline V gene. V dropped 5 bases and J dropped 5 bases, with 15 bases sitting between them. CDR3 protein: CSVFRGSNTEAFF. The CDR3 nucleotides read TGCAGCGTTTTTCGGGGGTCGAATACTGAAGCTTTCTTT.

This clone was observed a few times. This chain links TRBV20-1 with TRBJ2-1; maybe TRBD1 (5 bases). Germline CDR1 is DFQATT and CDR2 is SNEGSKA (reference sequence). This CDR3 spans 10 amino acids. The CDR3 loop reads CRQAPNEQFF. CDR3 coding DNA: TGCAGACAGGCTCCCAATGAGCAGTTCTTC.

This clone showed up just a few times. J is TRBJ2-7 and V is TRBV7-9; 7 positions match TRBD2. Germline V gives CDR1 SEHNR, CDR2 FQNEAQ (reference sequence). This CDR3 is built from 17 residues. The V gene end was trimmed by 4 bases and the J gene end by 2 bases; junction bases not matched to a gene: 14. The CDR3 bases are TGTGCCAGCAGCTCAGATACGTGGGGGGGACTTACCTACGAGCAGTACTTC. It specifies CASSSDTWGGLTYEQYF.

This clone showed up just a few times. At the DNA level, this CDR3 is encoded by other sequences in the same sample as well. The chain uses TRBV5-1 and TRBJ1-1; D remains ambiguous. V lost 0 bases and J lost 5, with 11 bases in between. Germline CDR1 reads SGHRS; CDR2 reads YFSETQ. The CDR3 has 14 amino acids. The CDR3 sequence is CASSLDPGGTEAFF. The CDR3 nucleotides are TGCGCCAGCAGCTTGGATCCAGGAGGGACTGAAGCTTTCTTT.

The J gene is TRBJ2-1, the V gene TRBV11-3; 8 bases agree with TRBD2. There are 14 residues in the CDR3. Trimming took 5 bases from V and 0 from J; bases not matched to a gene: 0. CDR1 is SGHNT and CDR2 is YENEEA in the germline V gene. The CDR3: CASSRGGSYNEQFF. The CDR3 bases are TGTGCCAGCAGCCGGGGGGGCTCCTACAATGAGCAGTTCTTC.

A few counts support this clone. V gene TRBV7-6 combines with J gene TRBJ2-5; the match to TRBD2 covers 8 bases. V lost 6 bases to trimming and J lost 5 bases; unmatched junction nucleotides: 14. The CDR3 has 16 residues. Germline V gene sequence: CDR1 SGHVS, CDR2 FNYEAQ. CDR3: CASSREGSGVGETQYF. CDR3 nucleotide sequence: TGTGCCAGCAGTAGGGAAGGTAGCGGGGTCGGGGAGACCCAGTACTTC.